This T cell receptor (beta chain) was recorded in a study of T cell responses to AZD1222 COVID-19 vaccine. Study-wide points: The study identified only five to seven AZD1222 recipients as seropositive at baseline. Spike was spanned by vaccine-associated CD4 TCRs, which were dominant at 160-218 and 743-854.

The CDR3 is 13 residues long. Germline CDR1 SGHTA, CDR2 FQGNSA. Trimming took off 4 bases at V and 10 bases at J, with 11 bases between the two ends. Generated by immunoSEQ multiplex PCR, the TCRdb table keeps only in-frame clones and is missing some. The table shows approximately 110,000 clones, with roughly 90% occurring only once. In regard to this clone: The antigen remains undetermined.

The TCR comes from an adult in good health. The chain combines TRBV7-2 with TRBJ1-6; perhaps TRBD1 as D (5 bases). The input for sequencing was peripheral blood, taken on day 0 of AZD1222 vaccination. DNA of the CDR3: TGTGCCAGCAGCTCCCCCAACAGGTCACCCCTCCACTTT. Protein product: CASSSPNRSPLHF. The complete variable domain, with remaining parts taken from reference TRBV7-2 and TRBJ1-6, reads GAGVSQSPSNKVTEKGKDVELRCDPISGHTALYWYRQSLGQGLEFLIYFQGNSAPDKSGLPSDRFSAERTGGSVSTLTIQRTQQEDSAVYLCASSSPNRSPLHFGNGTRLTVT.